These T cell receptor beta chains were read from a single sample in a study of CD8 T cells in ankylosing spondylitis. TCRdb processed the 5' RACE reads anew with MiXCR; each CDR3 protein has one entry. This table holds 700,000 or so distinct CDR3 sequences, 19% found once. Sequenced sample: blood, either unsorted or a sorted T cell fraction (not recorded which). Receptors originate from a male donor with ankylosing spondylitis. CDR3s include the opening cysteine and the closing phenylalanine or tryptophan. D genes are given only for firm matches. Clone size appears in some rows only: once, few, many, or a class for an expanded clone.

CDR3nt,CDR3aa,d_gene,v_gene,abundance,j_gene
TGTGCCAGCAGCCGAGACAGGGGGCCAGCCTACGAGCAGTACTTC,CASSRDRGPAYEQYF,TRBD1,TRBV7-9,few,TRBJ2-7
TGCAGCGTTGCTTTCCCGGGCATGAACACTGAAGCTTTCTTT,CSVAFPGMNTEAFF,-,TRBV29-1,-,TRBJ1-1
TGTGCCACTTCCTTCTCCAATCAGCCCCAGCATTTT,CATSFSNQPQHF,-,TRBV12-3/TRBV12-4,-,TRBJ1-5
TGTGCCAGCACCTTTAGCGGGAGATGGGGCACAGATACGCAGTATTTT,CASTFSGRWGTDTQYF,TRBD2,TRBV12-3/TRBV12-4,few,TRBJ2-3
TGTGCCAGTTTCCGGGCCGGGCGTCGCTACGAGCAGTACTTC,CASFRAGRRYEQYF,-,TRBV6-1,-,TRBJ2-7
TGTGCCAGCAGCCAAGAAGGGTTGGGTAGCCAGCCCCAGCATTTT,CASSQEGLGSQPQHF,-,TRBV4-2,few,TRBJ1-5
TGTGCCAGCAGCCCCCCAGCGGGCGGCACTGAAGCTTTCTTT,CASSPPAGGTEAFF,-,TRBV7-9,-,TRBJ1-1
TGCGCCAGCAGCCCTAGGGGGACAGGGGGCTCCCGGGATGAGCAGTTCTTC,CASSPRGTGGSRDEQFF,TRBD1,TRBV4-1,-,TRBJ2-1
TGCAGTGCTGGGCGACTGCGGTCCTACAATGAGCAGTTCTTC,CSAGRLRSYNEQFF,-,TRBV20-1,few,TRBJ2-1
TGTGCCAGCAGTTTATTGTTGACTTCAACCTACGAGCAGTACTTC,CASSLLLTSTYEQYF,-,TRBV12-3/TRBV12-4,-,TRBJ2-7
TGTGCCAGCAGCTTAGACCCACAGGGGCCCTCCTACGAGCAGTACTTC,CASSLDPQGPSYEQYF,TRBD1,TRBV7-6,few,TRBJ2-7
TGTGCCAGCAGTTTAGCGCGCTGGGGGTGGGAAAACACTGAAGCTTTCTTT,CASSLARWGWENTEAFF,-,TRBV12-3/TRBV12-4,-,TRBJ1-1
TGTGCCACCAGCGAACAGGTCCCTCATAGCAATCAGCCCCAGCATTTT,CATSEQVPHSNQPQHF,-,TRBV15,few,TRBJ1-5
TGCGCCAGCAGCCCCGGGACAGGGGAAAGGAACACTGAAGCTTTCTTT,CASSPGTGERNTEAFF,TRBD1,TRBV4-1,few,TRBJ1-1
TGTGCCAGCAGCCAAGGCCCTAGCGGGGTTTACAATGAGCAGTTCTTC,CASSQGPSGVYNEQFF,TRBD2,TRBV3-1,-,TRBJ2-1
TGTGCCAGCAGCTTAGGGGGTAGCGACGAGACCCAGTACTTC,CASSLGGSDETQYF,-,TRBV7-2,few,TRBJ2-5
TGCAGCGTTGTATACGGTTCCCCTAACGAGCAGTACTTC,CSVVYGSPNEQYF,-,TRBV29-1,-,TRBJ2-7
TGTGCCAGCGAGGAGTATCTTGAAGTCACTGAAGCTTTCTTT,CASEEYLEVTEAFF,-,TRBV7-9,few,TRBJ1-1
TGCAGTGCGCGGGACAGGGGGCGATTGGCTTTCTTT,CSARDRGRLAFF,TRBD1,TRBV20-1,few,TRBJ1-1
TGCAGCGCAGAAGGCAGGGGAGGCACAGATACGCAGTATTTT,CSAEGRGGTDTQYF,-,TRBV29-1,few,TRBJ2-3
TGTGCCAGCAGGGAGGGGGCCTATGGCTACACCTTC,CASREGAYGYTF,TRBD1,TRBV12-3/TRBV12-4,many,TRBJ1-2
TGTGCCAGCAGTTTTCGTAGACTAGCGGAATACAATGAGCAGTTCTTC,CASSFRRLAEYNEQFF,TRBD2,TRBV12-3/TRBV12-4,-,TRBJ2-1
TGCAGTGCTAGAAATGGGGGCTACACCTTC,CSARNGGYTF,-,TRBV20-1,few,TRBJ1-2
TGTGCCAGCGGCGTGGGAGAAGCGGGGTACAATGAGCAGTTCTTC,CASGVGEAGYNEQFF,TRBD2,TRBV7-6,-,TRBJ2-1
TGTGCCAGCAGCGTCGGGGCGGGAGCCTACAATGAGCAGTTCTTC,CASSVGAGAYNEQFF,TRBD2,TRBV9,-,TRBJ2-1
TGTGCCACCAGTACGCCAGCTCAAGAGACCCAGTACTTC,CATSTPAQETQYF,-,TRBV19,few,TRBJ2-5
TGTGCCAGCCTGACTAGCGGGACCTACGAGCAGTACTTC,CASLTSGTYEQYF,TRBD2,TRBV6-7,-,TRBJ2-7
TGCGCCAGCAGCCAAGATCGATCCCCCGAGCAGTACTTC,CASSQDRSPEQYF,-,TRBV4-3,-,TRBJ2-7
TGTGCCAGCAGCTTAGGGTCTAGCGTAGATACGCAGTATTTT,CASSLGSSVDTQYF,-,TRBV7-3,-,TRBJ2-3
TGCGCCAGCAGCGCGACTAGCGGGAGAACCGGGGAGCTGTTTTTT,CASSATSGRTGELFF,TRBD2,TRBV5-1,few,TRBJ2-2
TGTGCCAGCAGCGTAAAGGGGAAGGGAACCTACAATGAGCAGTTCTTC,CASSVKGKGTYNEQFF,-,TRBV9,few,TRBJ2-1
TGTGCCAGCAGCGTAGCCGCACTTATGAAAGAGACCCAGTACTTC,CASSVAALMKETQYF,-,TRBV9,-,TRBJ2-5
TGCGTCACTTCCAGGGGCCGCGCGAACACCGGGGAGCTGTTTTTT,CVTSRGRANTGELFF,-,TRBV29-1,many,TRBJ2-2
TGCGCCAGCAGCGCCCTAGCTACCCAAGAGACCCAGTACTTC,CASSALATQETQYF,-,TRBV5-1,-,TRBJ2-5
TGTGCCAGCAGCTTATACGGTAGCGGGGCAGATACGCAGTATTTT,CASSLYGSGADTQYF,TRBD2,TRBV7-6,-,TRBJ2-3
TGTGCCAGCAAGTCGGACCCCCCGGACACCATATATTTT,CASKSDPPDTIYF,-,TRBV11-3,few,TRBJ1-3